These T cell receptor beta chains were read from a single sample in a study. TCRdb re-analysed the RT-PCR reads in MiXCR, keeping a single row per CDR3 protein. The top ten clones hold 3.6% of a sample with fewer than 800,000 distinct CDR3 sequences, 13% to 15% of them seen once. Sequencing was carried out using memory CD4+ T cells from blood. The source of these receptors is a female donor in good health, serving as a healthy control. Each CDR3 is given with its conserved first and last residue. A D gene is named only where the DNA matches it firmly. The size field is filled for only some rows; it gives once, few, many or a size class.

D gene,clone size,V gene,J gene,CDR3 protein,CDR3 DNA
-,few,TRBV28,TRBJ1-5,CASKDLTTAHSNQPQHF,TGTGCCAGCAAGGACCTGACGACGGCTCATAGCAATCAGCCCCAGCATTTT
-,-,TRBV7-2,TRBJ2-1,CASSPTLGYNEQFF,TGTGCCAGCAGTCCAACTTTAGGGTACAATGAGCAGTTCTTC
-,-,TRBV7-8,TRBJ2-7,CASSLGPAETYEQYF,TGTGCCAGCAGCCTCGGGCCAGCGGAAACCTACGAGCAGTACTTC
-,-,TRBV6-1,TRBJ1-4,CASSEFSGDEKLFF,TGTGCCAGCAGTGAATTCTCAGGGGACGAAAAACTGTTTTTT
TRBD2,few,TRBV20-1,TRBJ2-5,CSARRGAKETQYF,TGCAGTGCTAGGCGGGGGGCCAAGGAGACCCAGTACTTC
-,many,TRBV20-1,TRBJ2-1,CSARVGVLSYNEQFF,TGCAGTGCTAGAGTCGGGGTGCTCTCCTACAATGAGCAGTTCTTC
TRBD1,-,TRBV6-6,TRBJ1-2,CASSPSLTGGNYGYTF,TGTGCCAGCAGTCCTTCCTTGACAGGGGGCAACTATGGCTACACCTTC
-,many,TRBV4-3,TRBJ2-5,CASSQGEAETQYF,TGCGCCAGCAGCCAAGGGGAGGCGGAGACCCAGTACTTC
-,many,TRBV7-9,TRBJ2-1,CASSLVVANYNEQFF,TGTGCCAGCAGCTTAGTAGTGGCCAACTACAATGAGCAGTTCTTC
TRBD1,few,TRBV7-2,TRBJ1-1,CASSLDRGITEAFF,TGTGCCAGCAGCTTAGACAGGGGGATCACTGAAGCTTTCTTT
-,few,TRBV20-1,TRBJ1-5,CSAVGGTPSNQPQHF,TGCAGTGCCGTGGGGGGGACACCGAGCAATCAGCCCCAGCATTTT
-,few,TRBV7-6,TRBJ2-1,CASSLARQLYNEQFF,TGTGCCAGCAGCTTAGCGAGGCAGCTATACAATGAGCAGTTCTTC
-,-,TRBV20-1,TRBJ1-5,CSVRTGLGPQHF,TGCAGTGTTCGGACCGGCCTTGGACCCCAGCATTTT
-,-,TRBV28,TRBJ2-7,CASMTNYEQYF,TGTGCCAGCATGACTAACTACGAGCAGTACTTC
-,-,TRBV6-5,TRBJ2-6,CASTGHVRANVLTF,TGTGCCAGCACCGGACATGTAAGGGCCAACGTCCTGACTTTC
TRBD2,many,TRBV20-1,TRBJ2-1,CSASGREGFTEQFF,TGCAGTGCTAGTGGCCGGGAGGGATTCACTGAGCAGTTCTTC
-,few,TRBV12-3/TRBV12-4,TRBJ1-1,CASSLGQGRRAFF,TGTGCCAGCAGTTTAGGTCAGGGTAGACGAGCTTTCTTT
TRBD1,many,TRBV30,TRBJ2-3,CAWSTGGRADTQYF,TGTGCCTGGAGTACAGGGGGCAGGGCAGATACGCAGTATTTT
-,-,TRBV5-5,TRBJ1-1,CASSLVWRDTEAFF,TGTGCCAGCAGCTTGGTCTGGCGGGACACTGAAGCTTTCTTT
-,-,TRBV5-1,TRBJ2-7,CASSLVENEQYF,TGCGCCAGCAGCTTAGTGGAGAACGAGCAGTACTTC
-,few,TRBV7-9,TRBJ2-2,CASSLKGMDTGELFF,TGTGCCAGCAGCTTAAAGGGAATGGACACCGGGGAGCTGTTTTTT
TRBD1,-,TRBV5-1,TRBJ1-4,CASHPGQGEKLFF,TGCGCCAGCCATCCGGGACAGGGTGAAAAACTGTTTTTT
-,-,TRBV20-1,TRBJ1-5,CSASGQGVNQPQHF,TGCAGTGCTAGCGGCCAGGGAGTCAATCAGCCCCAGCATTTT
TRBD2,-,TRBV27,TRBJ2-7,CASSGGTGTRKNYEQYF,TGTGCCAGCAGCGGCGGGACCGGGACTAGAAAAAACTACGAGCAGTACTTC
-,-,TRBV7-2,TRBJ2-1,CASSPPWAGVNEQFF,TGTGCCAGCAGTCCCCCGTGGGCAGGGGTGAATGAGCAGTTCTTC
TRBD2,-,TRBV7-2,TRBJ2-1,CASSLASGRGGQFF,TGTGCCAGCAGCTTAGCTAGCGGGAGAGGGGGGCAGTTCTTC
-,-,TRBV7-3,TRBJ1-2,CASSFWGGYGYTF,TGTGCCAGCAGCTTTTGGGGGGGCTATGGCTACACCTTC
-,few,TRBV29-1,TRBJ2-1,CSVAEGGRGFF,TGCAGCGTTGCTGAAGGGGGAAGGGGGTTCTTC
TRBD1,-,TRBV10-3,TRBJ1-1,CAISMTGGNTEAFF,TGTGCCATCAGTATGACAGGGGGCAACACTGAAGCTTTCTTT
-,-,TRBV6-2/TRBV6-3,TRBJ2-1,CASSYSMSKILANEQFF,TGTGCCAGCAGTTACTCGATGTCCAAGATTTTGGCGAATGAGCAGTTCTTC
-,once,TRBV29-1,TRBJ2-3,CGATDFTDTQYF,TGCGGCGCCACCGACTTCACAGATACGCAGTATTTT
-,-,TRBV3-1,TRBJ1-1,CASSQDQAGSPEAFF,TGTGCCAGCAGCCAAGATCAGGCCGGGAGCCCTGAAGCTTTCTTT
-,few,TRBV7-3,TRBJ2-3,CASSSDHGDTQYF,TGTGCCAGCAGCTCCGACCACGGAGATACGCAGTATTTT
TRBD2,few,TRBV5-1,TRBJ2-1,CASSSQAGDSYNEQFF,TGCGCCAGCAGCTCCCAAGCGGGAGACTCTTACAATGAGCAGTTCTTC
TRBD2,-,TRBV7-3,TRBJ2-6,CASSLTAGAGANVLTF,TGTGCCAGCAGCTTAACTGCGGGAGCTGGGGCCAACGTCCTGACTTTC
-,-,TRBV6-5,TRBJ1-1,CASTFRGGTEAFF,TGTGCCAGCACCTTCCGGGGGGGGACTGAAGCTTTCTTT
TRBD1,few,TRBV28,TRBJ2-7,CASSPPGQGANEQYF,TGTGCCAGCAGTCCCCCGGGACAGGGGGCCAACGAGCAGTACTTC
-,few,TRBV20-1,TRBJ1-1,CSAVGGEGAEAFF,TGCAGTGCCGTCGGAGGTGAAGGCGCTGAAGCTTTCTTT
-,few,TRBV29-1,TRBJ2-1,CSAKRGASNNEQFF,TGCAGCGCGAAACGGGGGGCGAGCAACAATGAGCAGTTCTTC
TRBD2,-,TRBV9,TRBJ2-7,CASSRSGRGTYEQYF,TGTGCCAGCAGCCGTAGCGGGAGGGGGACCTACGAGCAGTACTTC
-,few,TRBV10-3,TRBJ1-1,CAIGPETEAFF,TGTGCCATCGGCCCGGAGACTGAAGCTTTCTTT
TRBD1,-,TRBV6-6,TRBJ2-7,CASSTGQGTYEQYF,TGTGCCAGCAGCACCGGACAGGGGACCTACGAGCAGTACTTC
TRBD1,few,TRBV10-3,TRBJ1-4,CAISAAGTANEKLFF,TGTGCCATCAGTGCGGCGGGGACAGCAAATGAAAAACTGTTTTTT
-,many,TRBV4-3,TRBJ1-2,CASSQSAGSRGYTF,TGCGCCAGCAGCCAGTCTGCGGGATCCAGAGGCTACACCTTC
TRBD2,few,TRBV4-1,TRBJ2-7,CASSSTNLAGVYEQYF,TGCGCCAGCAGCTCAACCAACCTAGCGGGAGTCTACGAGCAGTACTTC
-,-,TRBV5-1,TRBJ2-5,CASSSGRGEETQYF,TGCGCCAGCAGCTCCGGCAGGGGAGAAGAGACCCAGTACTTC
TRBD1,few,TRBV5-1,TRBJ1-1,CASSLAQGQDSEAFF,TGCGCCAGCAGCTTGGCCCAGGGACAGGACTCTGAAGCTTTCTTT
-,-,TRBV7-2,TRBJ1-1,CASSSVPGLRNTEAFF,TGTGCCAGCAGCTCCGTCCCGGGACTCAGGAACACTGAAGCTTTCTTT
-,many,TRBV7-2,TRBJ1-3,CASSLAWGPSGNTIYF,TGTGCCAGCAGCTTAGCATGGGGGCCATCTGGAAACACCATATATTTT
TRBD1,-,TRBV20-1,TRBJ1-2,CSARGQFFGGYTF,TGCAGTGCTAGGGGACAGTTTTTTGGCGGCTACACCTTC
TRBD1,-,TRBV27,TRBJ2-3,CASNPRGHNTDTQYF,TGTGCCAGCAATCCCAGGGGGCACAACACAGATACGCAGTATTTT
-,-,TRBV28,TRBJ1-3,CASSFIQQRNTIYF,TGTGCCAGCAGTTTTATACAACAAAGAAACACCATATATTTT
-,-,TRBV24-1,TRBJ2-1,CAGPGFRLLFF,TGTGCCGGCCCAGGGTTTCGTCTTCTGTTCTTC
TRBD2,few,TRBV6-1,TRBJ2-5,CASSDGGLAQSETQYF,TGTGCCAGCAGCGATGGGGGACTAGCGCAATCAGAGACCCAGTACTTC
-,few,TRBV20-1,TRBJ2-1,CSASWGTHEQFF,TGCAGTGCTAGTTGGGGAACGCATGAGCAGTTCTTC
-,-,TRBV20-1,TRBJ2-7,CSARVAGVSYEQYF,TGCAGTGCTAGAGTAGCAGGAGTCTCCTACGAGCAGTACTTC